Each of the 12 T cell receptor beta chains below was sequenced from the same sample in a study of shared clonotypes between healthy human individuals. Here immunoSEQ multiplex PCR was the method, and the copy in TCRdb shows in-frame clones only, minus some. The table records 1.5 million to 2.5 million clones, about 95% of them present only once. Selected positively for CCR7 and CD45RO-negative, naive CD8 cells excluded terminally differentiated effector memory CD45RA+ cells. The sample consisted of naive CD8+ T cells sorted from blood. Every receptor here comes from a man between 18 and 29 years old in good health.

CDR3 protein: CASRAGLPYEQYF. Written as DNA, the CDR3 is TGCGCCAGCAGGGCGGGACTCCCCTACGAGCAGTACTTC. This sequence joins TRBV5-1 and TRBJ2-7, with D maybe TRBD2 (6 bases). With 5 bases removed from V and 2 bases from J, the gap between germline ends came to 11 bases. Germline CDR1 is SGHRS and CDR2 is YFSETQ. The CDR3 covers 13 residues.

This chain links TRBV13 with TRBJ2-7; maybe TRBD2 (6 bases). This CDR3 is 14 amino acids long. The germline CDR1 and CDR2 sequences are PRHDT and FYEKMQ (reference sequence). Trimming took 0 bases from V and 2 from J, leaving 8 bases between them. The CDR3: CASSLGAGTYEQYF. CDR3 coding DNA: TGTGCCAGCAGCTTAGGGGCGGGGACCTACGAGCAGTACTTC. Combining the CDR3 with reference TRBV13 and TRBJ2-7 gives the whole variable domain AAGVIQSPRHLIKEKRETATLKCYPIPRHDTVYWYQQGPGQDPQFLISFYEKMQSDKGSIPDRFSAQQFSDYHSELNMSSLELGDSALYFCASSLGAGTYEQYFGPGTRLTVT.

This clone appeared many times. CDR3 coding DNA: TGTGCCAGCAGTCCACCGGGACAGGGCGTATCTAACTATGGCTACACCTTC. It encodes CASSPPGQGVSNYGYTF. The rearrangement joins TRBV28 to TRBJ1-2, with TRBD1 matching 9 bases. Germline V gene lookup returns CDR1 MDHEN and CDR2 SYDVKM. The CDR3 spans 17 residues. V dropped 5 bases and J dropped 0; count of bases not matched to a gene: 10.

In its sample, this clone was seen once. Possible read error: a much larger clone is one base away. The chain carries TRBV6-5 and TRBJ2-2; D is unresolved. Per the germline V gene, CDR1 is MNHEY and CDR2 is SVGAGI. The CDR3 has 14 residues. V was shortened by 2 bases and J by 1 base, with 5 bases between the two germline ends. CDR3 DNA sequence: TGTGCCAGCAGTTACGTGCAGAACACCGGGGAGCTGTTTTTT. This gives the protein CASSYVQNTGELFF.

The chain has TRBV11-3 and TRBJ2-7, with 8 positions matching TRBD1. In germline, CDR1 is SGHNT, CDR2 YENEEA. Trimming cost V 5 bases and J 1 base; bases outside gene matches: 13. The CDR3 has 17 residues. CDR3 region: CASSLLAGGRLSYEQYF. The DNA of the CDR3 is TGTGCCAGCAGCCTCCTCGCAGGGGGCCGCCTATCCTACGAGCAGTACTTC.

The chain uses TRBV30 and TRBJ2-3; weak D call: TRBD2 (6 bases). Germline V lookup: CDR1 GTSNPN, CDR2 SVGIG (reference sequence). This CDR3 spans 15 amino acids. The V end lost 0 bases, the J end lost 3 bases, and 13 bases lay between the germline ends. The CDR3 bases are TGTGCCTGGAGTGTAGGAGGGGCCATGACAGATACGCAGTATTTT. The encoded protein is CAWSVGGAMTDTQYF.

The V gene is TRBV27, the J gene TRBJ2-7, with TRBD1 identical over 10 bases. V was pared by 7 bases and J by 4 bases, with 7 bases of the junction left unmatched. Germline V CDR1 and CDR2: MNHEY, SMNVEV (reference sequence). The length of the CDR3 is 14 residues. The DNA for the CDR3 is TGTGCCAGCAACTTGGGGACAGGGGCATACGAGCAGTACTTC. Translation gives CASNLGTGAYEQYF.

Here the CDR3 DNA reads TGTGCCAGCAGTTTCGCGCAGGGATATCAGCCCCAGCATTTT. Encoded protein: CASSFAQGYQPQHF. The chain carries TRBV6-6 and TRBJ1-5; TRBD1 is a possible D gene (5 bases). V was clipped by 4 bases and J by 5 bases, with 12 bases between them. The CDR3 length is 14 residues. CDR1 is MNHNY and CDR2 is SVGAGI in the germline V gene (reference sequence).

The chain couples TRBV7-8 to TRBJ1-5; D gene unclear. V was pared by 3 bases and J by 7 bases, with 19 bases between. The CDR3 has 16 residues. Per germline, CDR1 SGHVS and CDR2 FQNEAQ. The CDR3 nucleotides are TGTGCCAGCAGCTTGGACGGTGTCACCGCCGGGCAGCCCCAGCATTTT. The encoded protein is CASSLDGVTAGQPQHF.

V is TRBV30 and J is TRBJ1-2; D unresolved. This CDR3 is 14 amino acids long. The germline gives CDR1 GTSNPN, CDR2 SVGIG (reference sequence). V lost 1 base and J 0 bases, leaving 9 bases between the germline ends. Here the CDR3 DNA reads TGTGCCTGGAGTGCAGGCGAAGCTAACTATGGCTACACCTTC. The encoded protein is CAWSAGEANYGYTF.

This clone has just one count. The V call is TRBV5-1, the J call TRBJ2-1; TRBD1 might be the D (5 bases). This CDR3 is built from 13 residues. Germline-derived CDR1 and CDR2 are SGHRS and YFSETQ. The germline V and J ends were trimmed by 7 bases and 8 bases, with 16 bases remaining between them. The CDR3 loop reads CASSPIGRDEQFF. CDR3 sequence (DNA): TGCGCCAGCTCCCCGATTGGCAGGGATGAGCAGTTCTTC.

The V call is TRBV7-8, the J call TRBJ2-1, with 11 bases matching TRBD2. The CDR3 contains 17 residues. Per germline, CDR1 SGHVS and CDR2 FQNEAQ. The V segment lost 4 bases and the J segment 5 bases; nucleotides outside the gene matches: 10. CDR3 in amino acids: CASSSDLAGGIDNEQFF. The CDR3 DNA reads TGTGCCAGCAGCTCAGATTTAGCGGGGGGGATTGACAATGAGCAGTTCTTC.